Here is one T cell receptor (beta chain) with its context. Its target is unknown. Germline V gene data show CDR1 as SGHNT and CDR2 as YYREEE (reference sequence). Trimming cost V 3 bases and J 6 bases; bases outside gene matches: 7. This CDR3 spans 15 amino acids. The data derive from a study of shared clonotypes between healthy human individuals. Whole-study findings and limits: Limited genetic and exposure-history diversity came from having few donors. The four-donor shared clonotypes exceeded non-shared clonotypes in generation probability, with non-shared ones scoring lower.

DNA at 150 to 200 ng, 25,000 to 35,000 T cell genomes, went into sorted-subset replicate PCRs. Per the original methods: Filtering of immunoSEQ junctional sequences could not match full-length read filtering. Measured with immunoSEQ multiplex PCR; TCRdb has only the in-frame clones, and not every one. Clone size and V and J calls were adopted from that table, with D and trimming inferred from the DNA. The table has some 1 million clones, approximately 70% seen once. The V gene is TRBV5-4, the J gene TRBJ2-2, with TRBD1 matching over 8 bases. The sample consisted of memory CD4+ T cells sorted from blood. This sample's subset: CD45RA-negative fraction. The sequence came from a man aged 18 to 30 in good health. Here the CDR3 reads CASSSQGGNAGELFF. The CDR3 region has the DNA TGTGCCAGCAGCTCACAGGGGGGTAACGCCGGGGAGCTGTTTTTT.